The sequence of this T cell receptor (beta chain) was determined in a study of blood T cell repertoires in COVID-19. Study information: Whether acute or convalescent, the COVID-19 samples came from the United States, Italy and Spain. The analysed material was cDNA or gDNA that came from T cells, B-cell-depleted T cells, or PBMCs.

In the study's own analysis: Using reference gene primer amplification, nucleated cell counts were estimated. Profiled with immunoSEQ multiplex PCR; TCRdb holds only in-frame clones, not every one. V, J and clone size derive from that table, while D and trimming were established from the DNA sequence. Found here are 350,000 to 400,000 clones, roughly 90% of them singletons; the top ten hold approximately 1%. V was pared by 5 bases and J by 0 bases, with 16 bases between. Looked up from germline, CDR1 is MNHNY and CDR2 is SVGAGI (reference sequence). The CDR3 is 16 residues long. The study assigned cohorts using participant-reported clinical history. In this sample, this clone turned up once.

The J gene is TRBJ1-1, the V gene TRBV6-6; a weak D match, TRBD1 (6 bases). The sequencing sample was made of PBMCs or T cells enriched from blood (not recorded which). The sequence derives from a woman aged 30 to 39 with acute COVID-19. The CDR3 loop reads CASSPYRDTMNTEAFF. In DNA, the CDR3 is TGTGCCAGCAGTCCCTACCGGGACACCATGAACACTGAAGCTTTCTTT.